This TCR beta chain was captured in a study of blood T cells in healthy people across ages. Through a sample-barcoded 5' primer and a J-beta primer mix, a second PCR was run for roughly 6 to 12 cycles. TCRdb processed the 5' RACE reads anew with MiXCR; each CDR3 protein has one entry. In the table there are hundreds of thousands of distinct CDR3 sequences, roughly 20% of which are singletons. This clonotype was seen only a few times. The TCR originated in a man between 65 and 85 years old in good health. The sample was blood.

Here the CDR3 reads CASSYEVSPGQGSEKLFF. DNA of the CDR3: TGCGCCAGCAGCTATGAGGTGTCCCCGGGACAGGGCTCAGAAAAACTGTTTTTT. The V call is TRBV4-3, the J call TRBJ1-4, with TRBD1 matching 9 bases. Looked up from germline, CDR1 is LGHNA and CDR2 is YSLEER. With V trimmed by 5 bases and J by 8 bases, 18 bases remained unmatched. CDR3 length equals 18 residues.